This T cell receptor (beta chain) was identified in a study of CD8+ T cells in alopecia areata. TCR sequencing used cDNA made by reverse transcription of extracted RNA. Sequencing was performed with immunoSEQ multiplex PCR; in TCRdb, only in-frame clones are kept and a portion is missing. The sample includes about 110,000 clones, approximately 59% of them seen just once. The V segment lost 5 bases and the J segment 4 bases; nucleotides outside the gene matches: 8. CDR1 is LNHDA and CDR2 is SQIVND in the germline V gene (reference sequence). This CDR3 has 16 residues. The rearrangement joins TRBV19 to TRBJ2-1; the match to TRBD2 covers 10 bases. The receptor's source is a human donor in good health. Sequenced sample: CD8+ T cells sorted from blood. The CDR3 spells CASSSSGGNLYNEQFF. The CDR3 DNA reads as TGTGCCAGTAGTTCTAGCGGGGGAAACCTATACAATGAGCAGTTCTTC. The complete variable domain, with remaining parts taken from reference TRBV19 and TRBJ2-1, reads DGGITQSPKYLFRKEGQNVTLSCEQNLNHDAMYWYRQDPGQGLRLIYYSQIVNDFQKGDIAEGYSVSREKKESFPLTVTSAQKNPTAFYLCASSSSGGNLYNEQFFGPGTRLTVL.